Presented here are 10 T cell receptor beta chains from one specimen sequenced in a study of CXCR3-negative and CXCR3-positive naive CD8 T cells. The TRB libraries of cDNA were built by UMI-labeled 5' RACE. TCRdb reworked the 5' RACE reads into one entry per CDR3 protein, no DNA. The sample table sets out about 41,000 distinct CDR3 sequences. Sequenced: naive CXCR3- CD8+ T cells from blood. Subset given: CD45RO-CCR7+CD27+CD95- naive CD8+ T cells lacking CXCR3 (TNR3-). These receptors all stem from a human donor in good health. Some clones in this sample may be carry-over from other donors' samples.

The gene calls are TRBV5-1 and TRBJ2-3; the TCRdb D gene call, TRBD1, has no DNA to confirm it. Germline CDR1 reads SGHRS; CDR2 reads YFSETQ. This CDR3 region has 15 residues. CDR3 protein: CASSPSGGFTDTQYF.

V gene TRBV29-1 combines with J gene TRBJ2-1; TCRdb outputs TRBD1, but without DNA this stays unchecked. From germline, CDR1 is SQVTM and CDR2 ANQGSEA. This CDR3 is 16 amino acids long. The CDR3 loop is CSVDAPGGPPYNEQFF.

The V call is TRBV19, the J call TRBJ1-5. CDR3 size: 14 residues. Germline V gene lookup returns CDR1 LNHDA and CDR2 SQIVND (reference sequence). The CDR3 here is CASSLRPLNQPQHF.

The V gene is TRBV20-1, the J gene TRBJ1-1. CDR3 length equals 13 residues. Germline V gives CDR1 DFQATT, CDR2 SNEGSKA (reference sequence). CDR3 region: CSSLGGGNTEAFF.

The V call is TRBV20-1, the J call TRBJ2-7. Germline CDR1 DFQATT, CDR2 SNEGSKA (reference sequence). CDR3 length: 13 amino acids. The CDR3 protein is CSAPDSETYEQYF.

The chain carries TRBV4-2 and TRBJ1-1. The CDR3 loop spans 13 amino acids. CDR1 and CDR2 (germline): LGHNA, YNFKEQ. CDR3 sequence: CASSQDGYTEAFF.

The V gene is TRBV19, the J gene TRBJ2-7; absent DNA, TCRdb's TRBD1 call cannot be checked. Germline V gives CDR1 LNHDA, CDR2 SQIVND (reference sequence). The CDR3 extends over 15 amino acids. CDR3: CASSPGGLSSYEQYF.

The rearrangement links TRBV10-3 to TRBJ1-2; TCRdb returns TRBD1, unconfirmable since there is no DNA. The CDR3 runs 14 residues. The germline V gene has CDR1 ENHRY and CDR2 SYGVKD. The CDR3 region is CAISEGGEYYGYTF.

V is TRBV20-1 and J is TRBJ1-1; without DNA, the TCRdb call of TRBD1 cannot be checked. CDR3 length equals 13 residues. The germline CDR1 and CDR2 sequences are DFQATT and SNEGSKA (reference sequence). This CDR3 is CSARDRASNEAFF.

The rearrangement links TRBV5-5 to TRBJ1-5; there is no DNA to check the TCRdb D call of TRBD1. Germline CDR1 reads SGHKS; CDR2 reads YYEKEE (reference sequence). There are 15 residues in the CDR3. This CDR3 reads CASSLILGAHQPQHF.